The next 4 T cell receptor beta chains were all read from a single sample in a study of blood T cell repertoires in COVID-19. The method was immunoSEQ multiplex PCR; TCRdb's version includes in-frame clones alone and lacks a portion of them. The sample has about 220,000 clones, approximately 85% seen once. Sequenced sample: peripheral blood. Receptors originate from a woman aged 70-85 years with COVID-19, enrolled during active disease.

This clone has a single count. The gene calls are TRBV7-2 and TRBJ2-1, with 11 bases fitting TRBD2. The V segment lost 5 bases and the J segment 7 bases; nucleotides outside the gene matches: 7. This CDR3 is built from 15 residues. CDR1 and CDR2 from the germline V gene are SGHTA and FQGNSA. CDR3 bases: TGTGCCAGCAGCCTAACTAGCGGGAGTGTTAATGAGCAGTTCTTC. This sequence encodes CASSLTSGSVNEQFF.

The chain combines TRBV7-2 with TRBJ1-6; D is unclear. The CDR3 is 13 amino acids. Germline V gene sequence: CDR1 SGHTA, CDR2 FQGNSA. V lost 7 bases and J lost 5, with 9 bases in between. The CDR3 sequence: CASKGGNNSPLHF. The CDR3 nucleotides read TGTGCCAGCAAGGGAGGAAATAATTCACCCCTCCACTTT.

J is TRBJ1-5 and V is TRBV18; maybe TRBD1 (5 bases). The CDR3 has 13 residues. Trimming pared 1 base from V and 5 bases from J, leaving 6 bases between. Germline V lookup: CDR1 KGHSH, CDR2 LQKENI. CDR3 loop: CASSPRGDQPQHF. In nucleotides, the CDR3 is TGTGCCAGCTCACCACGGGGCGATCAGCCCCAGCATTTT.

V and J are TRBV11-3 and TRBJ2-1; weak D call: TRBD1 (5 bases). CDR1 and CDR2 (germline): SGHNT, YENEEA. Trimming removed 5 bases from V and 4 bases from J, with 9 bases in between. This CDR3 comprises 13 residues. The CDR3 DNA reads TGTGCCAGCAGCCCCGCAGGGTACAATGAGCAGTTCTTC. Its protein is CASSPAGYNEQFF.